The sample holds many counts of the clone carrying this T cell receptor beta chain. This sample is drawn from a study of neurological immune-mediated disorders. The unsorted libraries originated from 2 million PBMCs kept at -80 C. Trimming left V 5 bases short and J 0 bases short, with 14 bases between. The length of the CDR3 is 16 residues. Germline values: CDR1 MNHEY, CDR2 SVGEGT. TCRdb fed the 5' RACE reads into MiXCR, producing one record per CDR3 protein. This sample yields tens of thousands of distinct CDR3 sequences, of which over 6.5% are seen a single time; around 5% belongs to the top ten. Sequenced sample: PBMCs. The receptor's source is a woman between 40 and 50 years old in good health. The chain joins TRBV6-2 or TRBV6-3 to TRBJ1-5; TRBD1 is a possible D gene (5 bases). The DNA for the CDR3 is TGTGCCAGCAGTCGGGAGGCAGGGAATAGCAATCAGCCCCAGCATTTT. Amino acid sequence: CASSREAGNSNQPQHF.